A single sample is the source of the 21 T cell receptor beta chains below, sequenced in a study of blood T cells in healthy people across ages. Alongside a J-beta primer mix, a sample-barcoded 5' primer served in a second PCR lasting roughly 7 to 12 cycles. TCRdb re-called the 5' RACE reads with MiXCR, one entry per CDR3 protein. The sample yields 850,000 to 1,000,000 distinct CDR3 sequences, around 54% seen once. Material for sequencing was blood. These receptor sequences come from a woman in her sixties in good health.

This clonotype was seen a few times. The chain recombines TRBV29-1 with TRBJ2-5; the D gene could be TRBD1 or TRBD2 (6 bases each). Germline CDR1 is SQVTM and CDR2 is ANQGSEA. The CDR3 sequence is 14 residues long. The V end lost 4 bases, the J end lost 4 bases, and 16 bases lay between the germline ends. This CDR3 reads CSVGLRGDGETQYF. CDR3 DNA: TGCAGCGTTGGCTTAAGGGGGGACGGAGAGACCCAGTACTTC.

The chain recombines TRBV9 with TRBJ2-5, with D possibly matching TRBD2 (6 bases). The CDR3 contains 14 residues. V lost 4 bases and J lost 11, with 21 bases in between. Looked up from germline, CDR1 is SGDLS and CDR2 is YYNGEE. The CDR3 bases are TGTGCCAGCAGCCTTAGCGGCGGACTTGCTAAGCAGTACTTC. Amino acids: CASSLSGGLAKQYF.

The V call is TRBV29-1, the J call TRBJ2-5, with D hard to call. Germline values: CDR1 SQVTM, CDR2 ANQGSEA. Trimming removed 6 bases at V and 7 bases at J, with 6 bases between. The CDR3 contains 9 residues. DNA of the CDR3: TGCAGCGTGTCGGGGACCCAGTACTTC. As protein: CSVSGTQYF.

The rearrangement joins TRBV4-1 to TRBJ2-3; D call uncertain. There are 16 residues in the CDR3. Per germline, CDR1 MGHRA and CDR2 YSYEKL. Deletions cut 5 bases from V and 1 base from J, with 16 bases between. The CDR3 sequence is CASSGADLTGTDTQYF. In DNA, the CDR3 is TGCGCCAGCAGCGGAGCCGACCTGACGGGCACAGATACGCAGTATTTT.

This clonotype has a handful of counts. The rearrangement joins TRBV6-5 to TRBJ2-7; the match to TRBD2 covers 8 bases. The DNA end lines up better with TRBJ2-4; the J call may be wrong. This CDR3 is built from 14 residues. Germline values: CDR1 MNHEY, CDR2 SVGAGI. The CDR3 sequence: CASSPGLAGAIQYF. The CDR3 DNA reads as TGTGCCAGCAGCCCCGGACTAGCCGGGGCCATTCAGTACTTC.

This clonotype was found a few times. The chain links TRBV27 to TRBJ2-3, with TRBD2 matching 8 bases. The trim removed 5 bases at V and 1 base at J, leaving 8 bases unmatched. Germline V gene sequence: CDR1 MNHEY, CDR2 SMNVEV (reference sequence). The CDR3 runs 16 residues. The CDR3 region is CASSLIGLAGTDTQYF. The CDR3 coding sequence is TGTGCCAGCAGTCTAATAGGACTAGCTGGCACAGATACGCAGTATTTT.

The chain couples TRBV18 to TRBJ2-1; unclear D gene. Deletions cut 5 bases from V and 9 bases from J, with 23 bases between. CDR3 size: 16 residues. CDR1 KGHSH and CDR2 LQKENI come from the germline V gene. The CDR3 is CASSAVSSEAFVEQFF. The CDR3 nucleotides are TGTGCCAGCTCAGCCGTTTCAAGCGAGGCTTTTGTTGAGCAGTTCTTC.

The chain uses TRBV7-9 and TRBJ2-1; 8 positions agree with TRBD2. Trimming at V came to 1 base and at J to 7 bases, leaving 6 bases not matched to a gene. This CDR3 is 15 amino acids long. Germline loops: CDR1 SEHNR, CDR2 FQNEAQ (reference sequence). The CDR3 reads CASSLGGLAENEQFF. The CDR3 DNA sequence: TGTGCCAGCAGCTTAGGAGGACTAGCAGAGAATGAGCAGTTCTTC. The complete variable domain, with remaining parts taken from reference TRBV7-9 and TRBJ2-1, reads DTGVSQNPRHKITKRGQNVTFRCDPISEHNRLYWYRQTLGQGPEFLTYFQNEAQLEKSRLLSDRFSAERPKGSFSTLEIQRTEQGDSAMYLCASSLGGLAENEQFFGPGTRLTVL.

V gene TRBV4-1 combines with J gene TRBJ2-1; D possibly corresponds to TRBD1 (5 bases). This CDR3 region has 14 residues. V was clipped by 6 bases and J by 6 bases, with 15 bases between them. From germline, CDR1 is MGHRA and CDR2 YSYEKL. The CDR3 protein is CASRTDPRFNEQFF. The CDR3 nucleotides read TGCGCCAGCAGGACAGACCCGAGATTCAATGAGCAGTTCTTC.

The DNA of the CDR3 is TGCGCCAGCAGCTCCACCCGCGGGGGGGCGCAGGTCTATGAGCAGTTCTTC. Translation: CASSSTRGGAQVYEQFF. The chain combines TRBV5-1 with TRBJ2-1; 9 bases line up with TRBD2. This CDR3 comprises 17 residues. The V and J ends lost 3 bases and 8 bases, in that order; junction bases with no gene match: 15. The V gene's germline CDR1 is SGHRS and CDR2 YFSETQ.

This clonotype was counted only a few times. CDR3 region: CASSLKQGAHEQYF. DNA of the CDR3: TGTGCCAGCAGCCTGAAACAGGGGGCCCACGAGCAGTACTTC. The V gene is TRBV6-5, the J gene TRBJ2-7, with 9 bases aligning to TRBD1. The CDR3 sequence is 14 residues long. Germline values: CDR1 MNHEY, CDR2 SVGAGI. V lost 6 bases and J lost 5; bases outside the gene matches: 8.

The chain links TRBV4-1 to TRBJ1-1, with unresolved D. V was pared by 2 bases and J by 3 bases, with 13 bases between. Germline V gives CDR1 MGHRA, CDR2 YSYEKL. The CDR3 spans 15 residues. This CDR3 reads CASSQMGRTHTEAFF. In nucleotides, the CDR3 is TGCGCCAGCAGCCAAATGGGCCGGACTCACACTGAAGCTTTCTTT.

This clonotype was found many times. For the CDR3, the DNA is TGTGCCAGCCGGGACAGCGGTTGGAATGAAAAACTGTTTTTT. It specifies CASRDSGWNEKLFF. The V call is TRBV6-5, the J call TRBJ1-4; 7 bases map to TRBD1. V gave up 8 bases and J gave up 5 bases; unmatched junction bases: 8. The germline CDR1 and CDR2 sequences are MNHEY and SVGAGI. The CDR3 length is 14 residues.

This clonotype appeared a few times. The chain combines TRBV27 with TRBJ2-5; TRBD2 agrees at 11 bases. Trimming at V came to 5 bases and at J to 11 bases, leaving 19 bases not matched to a gene. Germline V gene lookup returns CDR1 MNHEY and CDR2 SMNVEV (reference sequence). This CDR3 contains 17 residues. The CDR3 reads CASSPRRLAGPTGGQYF. As DNA, the CDR3 is TGTGCCAGCAGTCCGAGAAGACTAGCGGGACCCACGGGCGGGCAGTACTTC.

J is TRBJ2-1 and V is TRBV11-2; perhaps TRBD2 as D (6 bases). Trimming pared 1 base from V and 8 bases from J, leaving 15 bases between. There are 15 residues in the CDR3. CDR1 is SGHAT, CDR2 FQNNGV, per germline. This CDR3 reads CASSLGAGSVYEQFF. In DNA form, the CDR3 reads TGTGCCAGCAGCTTAGGAGCGGGCAGTGTATATGAGCAGTTCTTC.

This chain uses TRBV12-3 or TRBV12-4 with TRBJ2-1; 12 bases are shared with TRBD2. J lost 9 bases, V lost 5 bases, and 11 bases had no gene match. There are 16 residues in the CDR3. The CDR3 coding sequence is TGTGCCAGCAGTCCCCTGACTAGCGGGAGAATGGGTGAGCAGTTCTTC. It encodes CASSPLTSGRMGEQFF.

To note about this clonotype: Germline and junction disagree at one end, which may indicate a read error. The V call is TRBV5-5, the J call TRBJ2-5; TRBD2 matches 9 bases. Looked up from germline, CDR1 is SGHKS and CDR2 is YYEKEE (reference sequence). The CDR3 covers 14 residues. The CDR3 nucleotides read TGTGCCAGCAGCGGGGGACTAGCTCTAGAGACCCGGTACTTC. Its protein product is CASSGGLALETRYF. The full variable domain, in which reference TRBV5-5 and TRBJ2-5 provide the parts outside the CDR3, is DAGVTQSPTHLIKTRGQQVTLRCSPISGHKSVSWYQQVLGQGPQFIFQYYEKEERGRGNFPDRFSARQFPNYSSELNVNALLLGDSALYLCASSGGLALETRYFGPGTRLLVL.

The rearrangement links TRBV27 to TRBJ2-1; 7 positions match TRBD1. J lost 8 bases, V lost 5 bases, and 9 bases had no gene match. CDR1 is MNHEY, CDR2 SMNVEV, per germline (reference sequence). This CDR3 region has 14 residues. This chain's CDR3 is CASSRYRTGDEQFF. CDR3 DNA: TGTGCCAGCAGTCGATATCGGACAGGCGATGAGCAGTTCTTC.

This clonotype was observed a handful of times. The chain couples TRBV7-8 to TRBJ2-1; unclear D gene. Germline CDR1 SGHVS, CDR2 FQNEAQ. V was cut by 0 bases and J by 6 bases, with 6 bases left in between. This CDR3 has 13 residues. Here the CDR3 reads CASSLAALNEQFF. CDR3 in DNA: TGTGCCAGCAGCTTAGCAGCCCTCAATGAGCAGTTCTTC. Drawing the rest from reference TRBV7-8 and TRBJ2-1, the complete variable domain is GAGVSQSPRYKVAKRGQDVALRCDPISGHVSLFWYQQALGQGPEFLTYFQNEAQLDKSGLPSDRFFAERPEGSVSTLKIQRTQQEDSAVYLCASSLAALNEQFFGPGTRLTVL.

Only a few counts were recorded for this clonotype. J is TRBJ2-6 and V is TRBV20-1, with D unclear. This CDR3 comprises 15 residues. Trimming took 2 bases from V and 0 from J, leaving 8 bases between them. CDR1 and CDR2 from the germline V gene are DFQATT and SNEGSKA (reference sequence). Here the CDR3 reads CSARTLSSGANVLTF. The CDR3 DNA sequence: TGCAGTGCTAGAACGCTAAGCTCTGGGGCCAACGTCCTGACTTTC.

The chain has TRBV9 and TRBJ2-7; no definite D call. There are 15 residues in the CDR3. Trimming took off 2 bases at V and 4 bases at J, with 16 bases between the two ends. In germline, CDR1 is SGDLS, CDR2 YYNGEE. CDR3 sequence: CASSVGGRLGYEQYF. CDR3 sequence (DNA): TGTGCCAGCAGCGTTGGCGGCCGCTTGGGATACGAGCAGTACTTC.